This paragraph covers one TCR beta chain sequence. Its antigen remains unknown. The source of the sample is a study of graft-versus-host responses after intestinal transplantation. Study as a whole: Multivisceral, liver-intestinal, or isolated intestinal transplants were performed in recipients. Recipients across the board were started on anti-thymocyte globulin induction, then kept on tacrolimus and steroids for two to four years.

This CDR3 spans 13 amino acids. CDR1 is MNHEY, CDR2 SVGAGI, per germline. The V gene end was trimmed by 8 bases and the J gene end by 2 bases; junction bases not matched to a gene: 6. The data were produced by immunoSEQ multiplex PCR, yet TCRdb's version contains in-frame clones alone and is incomplete. Seen here are fewer than 150,000 clones, approximately 90% observed once, and the top ten hold over 0.15%. Study-wide points: GvH clones were found in recipient marrow; some appeared first in ileum or blood. Declines in HvG clones occurring early post-transplant were associated with peak circulating GvH clone levels.

The receptor comes from a human donor who received an intestinal transplant. The chain combines TRBV6-5 with TRBJ2-7; 7 nucleotides align to TRBD1. Sequenced here: unstimulated CD4+ T cells sorted from spleen or lymph node cells, sampled before intestinal transplant. The CDR3 spells CASHLDRPYEQYF. CDR3 nucleotide sequence: TGTGCCAGCCACCTGGACAGGCCCTACGAGCAGTACTTC.